This TCR beta chain was found in a study of neoadjuvant anti-PD-1 for oral cavity cancer. Study background: Patients without progression got a fourth dose around day 43.

General study results and limits: Non-responders to neoadjuvant nivolumab had significantly more clonal PBMC T cells than responders.

Using immunoSEQ multiplex PCR, the repertoire was profiled, and TCRdb retains in-frame clones only, with some absent. The data hold roughly 13,000 clones, with around 74% observed a single time. V lost 2 bases, J lost 6 bases, and 9 bases stayed unmatched. Germline CDR1 SGHVS, CDR2 FNYEAQ. This CDR3 spans 15 amino acids. As to this clone: Antigen: not known.

Time point: after neoadjuvant nivolumab, at surgical resection. Sequenced material: PBMCs, taken after nivolumab (anti-PD-1) treatment. The TCR sequence derives from a person aged 35-80 years with oral cavity squamous cell carcinoma. J is TRBJ2-7 and V is TRBV7-6, with 8 bases identical to TRBD2. CDR3 region: CASSLSGLGLAEQYF. In DNA form, the CDR3 reads TGTGCCAGCAGCTTAAGTGGGTTAGGACTAGCCGAGCAGTACTTC.